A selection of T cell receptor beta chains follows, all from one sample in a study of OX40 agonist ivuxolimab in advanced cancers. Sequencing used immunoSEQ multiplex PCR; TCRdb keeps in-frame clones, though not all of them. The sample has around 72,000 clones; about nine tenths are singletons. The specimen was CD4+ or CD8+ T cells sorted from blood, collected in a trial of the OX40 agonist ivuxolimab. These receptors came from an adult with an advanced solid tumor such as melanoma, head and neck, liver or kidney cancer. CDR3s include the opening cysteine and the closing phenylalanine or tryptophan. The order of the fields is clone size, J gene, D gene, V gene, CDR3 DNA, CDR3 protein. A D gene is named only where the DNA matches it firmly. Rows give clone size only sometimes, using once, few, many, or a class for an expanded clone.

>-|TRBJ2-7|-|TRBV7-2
TGTGCCAGCAGCTCCCGGGCTTCGGTAATCTACGAGCAGTACTTC
CASSSRASVIYEQYF
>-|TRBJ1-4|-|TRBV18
TGTGCCAGCTCATCTTCCCAAGATGAAAAACTGTTTTTT
CASSSSQDEKLFF
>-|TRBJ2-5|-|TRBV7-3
TGTGCCAGCAGCCGTGAACTCCAAGAGACCCAGTACTTC
CASSRELQETQYF
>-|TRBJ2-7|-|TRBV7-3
TGTGCCAGCAGTCTTCGCAGGGGCAACGAGCAGTACTTC
CASSLRRGNEQYF
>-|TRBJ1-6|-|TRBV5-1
TGCGCCAGCAGCTTAGACAGCGCTGGTGATTCACCCCTCCACTTT
CASSLDSAGDSPLHF
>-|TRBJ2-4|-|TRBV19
TGTGCCAGTAGTGGAGGGGGGACATTAGCCAAAAACATTCAGTACTTC
CASSGGGTLAKNIQYF
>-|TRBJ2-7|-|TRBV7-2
TGTGCCAGCAGCCGCCGTTGGGCGTACGAGCAGTACTTC
CASSRRWAYEQYF
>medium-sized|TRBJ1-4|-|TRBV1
TGCACCAGCAGCCCCCCCGGGACAGGAAACCTATTAGATGAAAAACTGTTTTTT
CTSSPPGTGNLLDEKLFF
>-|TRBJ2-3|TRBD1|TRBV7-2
TGTGCCAGCAGATCCGGGACAGGCAGCACAGATACGCAGTATTTT
CASRSGTGSTDTQYF
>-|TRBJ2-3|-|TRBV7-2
TGTGCCAGCAGCTTGCCGACAGATACGCAGTATTTT
CASSLPTDTQYF
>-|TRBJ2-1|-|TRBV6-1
TGTGCCAGCAGTGAAGAGCCATCCTCCTACAATGAGCAGTTCTTC
CASSEEPSSYNEQFF
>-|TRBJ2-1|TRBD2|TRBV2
TGTGCCAGCAGTGGTACTAGCGGGGTGAAGTATGAGCAGTTCTTC
CASSGTSGVKYEQFF
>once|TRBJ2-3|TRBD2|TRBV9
TGTGCCAGCAGCGTGGAGCGGGGGGGTGCAGATACGCAGTATTTT
CASSVERGGADTQYF
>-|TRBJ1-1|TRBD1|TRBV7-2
TGTGCCAGCGTAGACAGGGGGCACACTGAAGCTTTCTTT
CASVDRGHTEAFF
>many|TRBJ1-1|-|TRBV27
TGTGCCAGCAGTTTAGTACAGATCCGGGGCACTGAAGCTTTCTTT
CASSLVQIRGTEAFF
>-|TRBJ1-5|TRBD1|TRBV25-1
TGTGCCAGCAGGGGCGGACAGGGAGGACCCCAGCATTTT
CASRGGQGGPQHF
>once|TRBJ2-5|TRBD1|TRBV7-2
TGTGCCAGCAGCTTGACAGGGCCCAGAGAGACCCAGTACTTC
CASSLTGPRETQYF
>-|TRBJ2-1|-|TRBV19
TGTGCCAGTAGCACAGGGTCCCATCCCAGCAATGAGCAGTTCTTC
CASSTGSHPSNEQFF
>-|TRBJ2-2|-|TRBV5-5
TGTGCCAGCAGCTTGGGGGGTCTCCCCGGGGAGCTGTTTTTT
CASSLGGLPGELFF
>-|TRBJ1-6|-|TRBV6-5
TGTGCCAGCAGTTACAACAGGGAGAATTCACCCCTCCACTTT
CASSYNRENSPLHF
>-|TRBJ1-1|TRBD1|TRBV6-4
TGTGCCAGCAGTGACCCCCGGGACAGGGGGCTGGGCACTGAAGCTTTCTTT
CASSDPRDRGLGTEAFF
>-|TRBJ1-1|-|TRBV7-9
TGTGCCAGCAGCTTATACAGCGGCACTGAAGCTTTCTTT
CASSLYSGTEAFF
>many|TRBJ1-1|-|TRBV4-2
TGTGCCAGCAGCCAACCTGGGGACTCTGGTAACACTGAAGCTTTCTTT
CASSQPGDSGNTEAFF
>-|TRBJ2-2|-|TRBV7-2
TGTGCCAGCAGCTCACCGACAGTCCCCACCGGGGAGCTGTTTTTT
CASSSPTVPTGELFF
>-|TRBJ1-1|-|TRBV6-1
TGTGCCAGCAGTGAAAGTGGCACTGGAAACACTGAAGCTTTCTTT
CASSESGTGNTEAFF
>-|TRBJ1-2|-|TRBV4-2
TGTGCCAGCAGCCCCGCAACAGGCGCTAACTATGGCTACACCTTC
CASSPATGANYGYTF
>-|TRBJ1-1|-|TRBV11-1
TGTGCCAGCAGCCCGGATCTTTTGAACACTGAAGCTTTCTTT
CASSPDLLNTEAFF
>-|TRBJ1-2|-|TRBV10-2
TGCGCCAGCAGTGCAGAGCTCTATGGCTACACCTTC
CASSAELYGYTF
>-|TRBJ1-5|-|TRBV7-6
TGTGCCAGCAGCCCCGAGGGCCAGCTCAATCAGCCCCAGCATTTT
CASSPEGQLNQPQHF
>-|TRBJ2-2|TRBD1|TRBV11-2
TGTGCCAGCAGGCTACAGGGGGCGCCTACCGGGGAGCTGTTTTTT
CASRLQGAPTGELFF
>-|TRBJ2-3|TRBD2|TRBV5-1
TGCGCCAGCAGCTCCCACCATAGCGGGGCGGGAGATACGCAGTATTTT
CASSSHHSGAGDTQYF
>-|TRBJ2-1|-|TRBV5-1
TGCGCCAGCAGCTTAGCAGCGCAAGAGCAGTTCTTC
CASSLAAQEQFF
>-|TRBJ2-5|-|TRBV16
TGTGCCAGCAGCCGGGGTGTGGGAGAGACCCAGTACTTC
CASSRGVGETQYF
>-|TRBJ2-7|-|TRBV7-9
TGTGCCAGCAGCGCGACGTCTGGGGGGTTATCTTACGAGCAGTACTTC
CASSATSGGLSYEQYF
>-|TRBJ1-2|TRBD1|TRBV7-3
TGTGCCAGCAGCCCTATGACAGGGTCTGGCTACACCTTC
CASSPMTGSGYTF
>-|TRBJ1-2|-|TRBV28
TGTGCCAGCAGCGGTGACAGGTACGGCTACACCTTC
CASSGDRYGYTF
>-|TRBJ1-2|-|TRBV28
TGTGCCAGCAGAGGGGGGCACTCTGGCTACACCTTC
CASRGGHSGYTF